A single sample is the source of the 22 T cell receptor beta chains below, sequenced in a study of Ad26.COV2.S vaccination and SARS-CoV-2 variants (dated by TCRdb to about 2021). Libraries were constructed by the immunoSEQ multiplex PCR assay. TCRdb retrieved this table from immuneACCESS and kept in-frame rearrangements only. Not all clones are present; in checked studies, unresolved V genes account for under half, and no reason is known for the remainder. Present in this sample are roughly 350,000 clones, 88% of which were seen just once. The ten largest clones capture 6.4% of the sample. The sample's treatment or condition label, in plain terms: around 19 received Ad26.COV2.S at low or high dose, single or two shots; a few received placebo; per-sample allocation not given. Repertoires of vaccine and placebo recipients were sequenced from samples taken on day 63 after the first injection. The sample here was peripheral blood, taken in a trial of Ad26.COV2.S vaccine versus placebo. The origin of the receptors is a person between 18 and 59 years old who received the Ad26.COV2.S COVID-19 vaccine or a placebo.

This chain joins TRBV11-2 and TRBJ2-1; D remains ambiguous. Germline CDR1 and CDR2: SGHAT and FQNNGV. The CDR3 runs 13 residues. V lost 7 bases and J 10 bases, leaving 17 bases between the germline ends. DNA for the CDR3: TGTGCCAGCACTTTCGATACTTGGGGAGAGCAGTTCTTC. This translates into CASTFDTWGEQFF.

The genes are TRBV6-2 or TRBV6-3 and TRBJ2-7, with TRBD2 identical over 11 bases. This CDR3 contains 14 residues. Looked up from germline, CDR1 is MNHEY and CDR2 is SVGEGT. The junction had 5 bases not matched to a gene; V was cut back by 4 bases and J by 6 bases. CDR3 amino acids: CASSLGLAVSEQYF. CDR3 DNA sequence: TGTGCCAGCAGTTTGGGACTAGCGGTTAGCGAGCAGTACTTC.

Regarding this clone: A read error is likely, as this CDR3 ends without the conserved phenylalanine or tryptophan. The DNA is left out, because the CDR3 cannot be placed on it with certainty; the CDR3 is given as TCRdb lists it. The chain is built from TRBV4-2 and TRBJ1-1. The CDR3 region is 12 residues in length, termini included. The germline V gene encodes CDR1 LGHNA and CDR2 YNFKEQ. CDR3 sequence reads: CASSQVGEGGVL.

The V and J genes are TRBV30 and TRBJ1-2; the D is unclear. Germline V gives CDR1 GTSNPN, CDR2 SVGIG (reference sequence). V was trimmed by 7 bases and J by 8 bases, leaving 14 bases between them. The CDR3 runs to 11 residues. CDR3 sequence reads: CASTPTLGYTF. Here the CDR3 DNA reads TGTGCCTCAACGCCGACGCTCGGCTACACCTTC.

This rearrangement joins TRBV18 to TRBJ1-3; D is undetermined. The CDR3 runs 16 residues. The V and J ends lost 2 bases and 0 bases respectively, with 11 bases between them. CDR1 is KGHSH, CDR2 LQKENI, per germline. DNA of the CDR3: TGTGCCAGCTCACCATCAGAAGTTCTCTCTGGAAACACCATATATTTT. This gives the protein CASSPSEVLSGNTIYF.

The chain employs TRBV11-2 and TRBJ2-7; D unresolved. V shed 5 bases and J shed 2 bases, with 22 bases lying between them. The CDR3 length is 17 residues. Germline assignment: CDR1 SGHAT and CDR2 FQNNGV. In nucleotides, the CDR3 is TGTGCCAGCAGCCCGATCATGGACGTGGGATTCCCCTACGAGCAGTACTTC. Residues: CASSPIMDVGFPYEQYF.

This clone showed up just once. The chain employs TRBV5-6 and TRBJ1-5; TRBD1 agrees at 7 bases. The CDR3 spans 15 residues. The germline gives CDR1 SGHDT, CDR2 YYEEEE. With 2 bases clipped from V and 6 bases from J, the junction kept 8 bases outside the gene matches. The chain's CDR3 is CASSLGRGRFQPQHF. The CDR3 DNA reads as TGTGCCAGCAGCTTAGGAAGGGGGCGTTTTCAGCCCCAGCATTTT.

The V call is TRBV7-6, the J call TRBJ2-7; 9 nucleotides match TRBD1. CDR1 and CDR2 from the germline V gene are SGHVS and FNYEAQ. Germline trimming cut 2 bases from V and 1 base from J; bases unmatched to any gene: 6. The CDR3 covers 16 residues. The CDR3 protein is CASSLRVGQGSYEQYF. In DNA form, the CDR3 reads TGTGCCAGCAGCTTAAGGGTGGGACAGGGTTCCTACGAGCAGTACTTC. Full variable domain (missing parts from reference TRBV7-6 and TRBJ2-7): GAGVSQSPRYKVTKRGQDVALRCDPISGHVSLYWYRQALGQGPEFLTYFNYEAQQDKSGLPNDRFSAERPEGSISTLTIQRTEQRDSAMYRCASSLRVGQGSYEQYFGPGTRLTVT.

The chain couples TRBV7-2 to TRBJ2-2; 11 bases line up with TRBD2. CDR1 SGHTA and CDR2 FQGNSA come from the germline V gene. The length of the CDR3 is 16 residues. The V and J ends lost 5 bases and 1 base, in that order; junction bases with no gene match: 3. Written as DNA, the CDR3 is TGTGCCAGCAGCGTCCTAGCGGGAGGGAACACCGGGGAGCTGTTTTTT. Translated: CASSVLAGGNTGELFF.

The chain is built from TRBV9 and TRBJ1-6; D is possibly TRBD1 (6 bases). This CDR3 is 15 amino acids long. V was pared by 1 base and J by 9 bases, with 14 bases between. Germline assignment: CDR1 SGDLS and CDR2 YYNGEE. DNA for the CDR3: TGTGCCAGCAGCGTACTACAGGGAAGGGGTTCACCCCTCCACTTT. Protein product: CASSVLQGRGSPLHF.

This clone was seen a few times. The chain has TRBV10-3 and TRBJ2-7, with a possible D match to TRBD1 (5 bases). Germline-derived CDR1 and CDR2 are ENHRY and SYGVKD. The CDR3 loop spans 12 amino acids. V was cut by 3 bases and J by 3 bases, with 6 bases left in between. The DNA of the CDR3 is TGTGCCATCAGTGACAGGGTCTACGAGCAGTACTTC. This translates into CAISDRVYEQYF.

This clone appeared once. The chain employs TRBV12-5 and TRBJ1-2; D may be TRBD1 (5 bases). The ends were cut back, 6 bases at V and 8 bases at J, with 13 bases in the middle. CDR1 LGHNT and CDR2 FRNRAP come from the germline V gene. CDR3 size: 12 residues. For the CDR3, the DNA is TGTGCTAGTGGGCTGGGCAGGGAAGGCTACACCTTC. This translates into CASGLGREGYTF.

The chain has TRBV5-6 and TRBJ2-1; tentative D call: TRBD2 (6 bases). The germline gives CDR1 SGHDT, CDR2 YYEEEE. The CDR3 extends over 15 amino acids. Deletions cut 4 bases from V and 8 bases from J, with 19 bases between. The CDR3 coding sequence is TGTGCCAGCAGCGGCTTAACTAGCATGTCATATGAGCAGTTCTTC. Residues: CASSGLTSMSYEQFF. Based on the CDR3 plus reference TRBV5-6 and TRBJ2-1, the full variable domain is DAGVTQSPTHLIKTRGQQVTLRCSPKSGHDTVSWYQQALGQGPQFIFQYYEEEERQRGNFPDRFSGHQFPNYSSELNVNALLLGDSALYLCASSGLTSMSYEQFFGPGTRLTVL.

The chain uses TRBV7-8 and TRBJ2-2; TRBD2 aligns across 7 bases. J gave up 2 bases and V 11 bases, and 11 bases lay outside the gene matches. The germline gives CDR1 SGHVS, CDR2 FQNEAQ. This CDR3 is built from 15 residues. Here the CDR3 DNA reads TGTGCCGGATTTACTAGCGCAGGCAACACCGGGGAGCTGTTTTTT. Amino acid sequence: CAGFTSAGNTGELFF.

V usage is TRBV2 and J usage is TRBJ1-2, with D unresolved. This CDR3 region has 13 residues. Trimming stripped 6 bases from V and 1 base from J, with 9 bases between. Germline CDR1 SNHLY, CDR2 FYNNEI. The CDR3 DNA reads TGTGCCAGCAGGGTGACGGATAACTATGGCTACACCTTC. Its translation is CASRVTDNYGYTF.

This clone appeared once. This rearrangement joins TRBV6-5 to TRBJ1-1; possible D gene TRBD1, 6 bases. Looked up from germline, CDR1 is MNHEY and CDR2 is SVGAGI. The CDR3 length is 13 residues. Deletions cut 0 bases from V and 6 bases from J, with 8 bases between. In nucleotides, the CDR3 is TGTGCCAGCAGTTACTCGGGGGGCCCTGAAGCTTTCTTT. Amino acid sequence: CASSYSGGPEAFF.

V is TRBV11-3 and J is TRBJ2-2, with D hard to call. V was cut by 1 base and J by 4 bases, with 7 bases left in between. The CDR3 runs 14 residues. Germline-derived CDR1 and CDR2 are SGHNT and YENEEA. The CDR3, as DNA: TGTGCCAGCAGCTTAGCATCAGGCACCGGGGAGCTGTTTTTT. Translated: CASSLASGTGELFF. The whole variable domain, filled in from reference TRBV11-3 and TRBJ2-2, reads EAGVVQSPRYKIIEKKQPVAFWCNPISGHNTLYWYLQNLGQGPELLIRYENEEAVDDSQLPKDRFSAERLKGVDSTLKIQPAELGDSAVYLCASSLASGTGELFFGEGSRLTVL.

The V and J genes are TRBV3-1 (or the pseudogene TRBV3-2) and TRBJ1-2; 10 positions match TRBD1. After removal of 6 bases from V and 2 bases from J, the junction contained 6 bases not matched to a gene. Looked up from germline, CDR1 is LGHDT and CDR2 is YNNKEL (reference sequence). This CDR3 spans 15 amino acids. The CDR3 region has the DNA TGTGCCAGCAGAAGGGACAGGGGATTAAACTATGGCTACACCTTC. Translated: CASRRDRGLNYGYTF.

V usage is TRBV19 and J usage is TRBJ1-1; D possibly corresponds to TRBD1 (5 bases). This CDR3 region has 13 residues. The germline V gene encodes CDR1 LNHDA and CDR2 SQIVND (reference sequence). Trimming took 4 bases from V and 4 from J, leaving 10 bases between them. CDR3: CASSTSGATEAFF. The CDR3 DNA sequence: TGTGCCAGTAGTACCTCCGGGGCCACTGAAGCTTTCTTT.

CDR3 in amino acids: CASNGGRLNTEAFF. DNA of the CDR3: TGTGCCAGCAACGGGGGACGTTTGAACACTGAAGCTTTCTTT. The rearrangement links TRBV2 to TRBJ1-1, with D perhaps TRBD1 (5 bases). Trimming shortened V by 7 bases and J by 0 bases, and 12 bases separated the two germline ends. Germline V CDR1 and CDR2: SNHLY, FYNNEI. The CDR3 covers 14 residues.

This chain joins TRBV18 and TRBJ2-3, with 9 bases that match TRBD2. The V and J ends lost 7 bases and 4 bases, in that order; junction bases with no gene match: 6. CDR1 and CDR2 from the germline V gene are KGHSH and LQKENI. The CDR3 totals 14 residues. Written as DNA, the CDR3 is TGTGCCAGCTTCCAGGAGCGGGGGGCAGATACGCAGTATTTT. Its protein is CASFQERGADTQYF.

This rearrangement joins TRBV5-1 to TRBJ2-1; 8 positions match TRBD1. The CDR3 sequence is 14 residues long. Germline assignment: CDR1 SGHRS and CDR2 YFSETQ. Germline trimming cut 4 bases from V and 13 bases from J; bases unmatched to any gene: 13. This chain's CDR3 is CASSTGQGGGLQFF. CDR3 bases: TGCGCCAGCAGCACCGGACAGGGTGGCGGGTTACAGTTCTTC.